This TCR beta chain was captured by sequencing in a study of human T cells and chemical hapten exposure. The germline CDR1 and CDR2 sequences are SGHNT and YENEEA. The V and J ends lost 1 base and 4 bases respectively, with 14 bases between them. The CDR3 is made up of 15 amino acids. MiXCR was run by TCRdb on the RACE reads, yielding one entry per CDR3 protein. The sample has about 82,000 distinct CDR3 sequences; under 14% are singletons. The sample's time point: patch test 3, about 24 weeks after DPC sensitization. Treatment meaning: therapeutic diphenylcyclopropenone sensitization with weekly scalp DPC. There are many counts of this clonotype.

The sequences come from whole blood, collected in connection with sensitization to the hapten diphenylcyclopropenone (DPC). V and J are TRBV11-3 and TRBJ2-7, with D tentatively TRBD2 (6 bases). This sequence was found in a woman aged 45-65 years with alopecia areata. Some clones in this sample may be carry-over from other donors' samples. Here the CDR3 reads CASSLGASVTYEQYF. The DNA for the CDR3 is TGTGCCAGCAGCTTAGGAGCTAGCGTGACATACGAGCAGTACTTC.